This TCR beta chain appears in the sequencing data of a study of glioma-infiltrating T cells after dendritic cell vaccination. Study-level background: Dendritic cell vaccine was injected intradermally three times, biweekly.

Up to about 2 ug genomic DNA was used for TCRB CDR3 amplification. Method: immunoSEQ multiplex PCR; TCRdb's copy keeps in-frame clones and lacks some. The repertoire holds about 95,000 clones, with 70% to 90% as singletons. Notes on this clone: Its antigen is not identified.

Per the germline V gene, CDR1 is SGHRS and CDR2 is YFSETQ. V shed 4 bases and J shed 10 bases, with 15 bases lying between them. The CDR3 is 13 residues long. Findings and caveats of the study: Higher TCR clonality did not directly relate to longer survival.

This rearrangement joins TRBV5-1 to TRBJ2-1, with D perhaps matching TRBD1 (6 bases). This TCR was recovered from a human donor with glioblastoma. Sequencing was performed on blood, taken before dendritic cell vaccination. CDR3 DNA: TGCGCCAGCAGCGATCTCACAGGGAGCGAGCAGTTCTTC. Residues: CASSDLTGSEQFF.